The table lists the clone carrying this T cell receptor (beta chain) with a count of one. The V end lost 0 bases, the J end lost 3 bases, and 9 bases lay between the germline ends. The CDR3 runs to 14 residues. The V gene's germline CDR1 is GTSNPN and CDR2 SVGIG (reference sequence). Original methodology: Reference gene primer amplification gave estimated nucleated cell counts. Sequenced by immunoSEQ multiplex PCR; TCRdb stores in-frame clones only, minus some. From that table come the V and J calls and clone size; the DNA was used to work out D and trimming. This sample carries about 240,000 clones, around 83% of them seen once, and the ten largest clones take approximately 10%. This entry comes from a study of blood T cell repertoires in COVID-19. Overall study: T cells, B-cell-depleted T cells, or PBMCs provided the cDNA or gDNA that served as material.

The receptor's source is a woman older than 75 with acute or convalescent COVID-19. Source material: peripheral blood. The gene calls are TRBV30 and TRBJ1-5; no clear D gene. CDR3 amino acids: CAWSVGGLNQPQHF. In nucleotides, the CDR3 is TGTGCCTGGAGTGTCGGAGGACTCAATCAGCCCCAGCATTTT.